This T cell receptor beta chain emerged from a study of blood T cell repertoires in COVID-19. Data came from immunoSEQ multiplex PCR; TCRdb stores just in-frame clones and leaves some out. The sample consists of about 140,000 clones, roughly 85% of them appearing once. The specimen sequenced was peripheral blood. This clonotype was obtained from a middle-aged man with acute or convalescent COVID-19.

The CDR3 here is CASSQEPGGGYEQYF. CDR3 nucleotides: TGTGCCAGCAGCCAAGAACCAGGGGGAGGCTACGAGCAGTACTTC. The V and J genes are TRBV4-2 and TRBJ2-7; weak D call: TRBD1 (7 bases). CDR1 LGHNA and CDR2 YNFKEQ come from the germline V gene. The length of the CDR3 is 15 residues. Trimming left V 0 bases short and J 3 bases short, with 12 bases between.